Presented here are 10 T cell receptor beta chains from one specimen sequenced in a study of blood T cells in healthy people across ages. Combining a sample-barcoded 5' primer with a J-beta primer mix, a second PCR ran for about 6 to 12 cycles. TCRdb redid the calling of the 5' RACE reads with MiXCR, one entry per CDR3 protein. The data show fewer than 1 million distinct CDR3 sequences, under 55% seen once. Source material: blood. The receptors derive from a man aged 55 to 70 in good health.

J is TRBJ1-4 and V is TRBV29-1, with 9 bases identical to TRBD1. V was pared by 7 bases and J by 3 bases, with 12 bases of the junction left unmatched. Germline V gene data show CDR1 as SQVTM and CDR2 as ANQGSEA. This CDR3 spans 16 amino acids. CDR3 in DNA: TGCAGCGCAGCAAAACAGGGGGCGCGATCTAATGAAAAACTGTTTTTT. Translation: CSAAKQGARSNEKLFF. Looking up the rest from reference TRBV29-1 and TRBJ1-4 gives the full variable domain: SAVISQKPSRDICQRGTSLTIQCQVDSQVTMMFWYRQQPGQSLTLIATANQGSEATYESGFVIDKFPISRPNLTFSTLTVSNMSPEDSSIYLCSAAKQGARSNEKLFFGSGTQLSVL.

Only a few counts were recorded for this clonotype. The CDR3 DNA follows: TGCAGTGCGCTAGTCGCGGGTAGCTCCTATAATTCACCCCTCCACTTT. Its translation is CSALVAGSSYNSPLHF. V is TRBV20-1 and J is TRBJ1-6; D gene uncertain. The V gene lost 6 bases and the J gene lost 0 bases, with 15 bases spanning the gap. Germline CDR1 and CDR2: DFQATT and SNEGSKA (reference sequence). The CDR3 has 16 amino acids.

This clonotype came up a few times. V is TRBV30 and J is TRBJ2-7; D gene ambiguous. Germline V CDR1 and CDR2: GTSNPN, SVGIG (reference sequence). Trimming took 1 base from V and 4 from J, leaving 8 bases between them. CDR3 length equals 12 residues. The CDR3 DNA sequence: TGTGCCTGGAGTGGAACTGGGTACGAGCAGTACTTC. This codes for CAWSGTGYEQYF.

The chain carries TRBV6-5 and TRBJ1-2; 8 bases line up with TRBD1. V was clipped by 4 bases and J by 2 bases; unmatched bases: 6. Germline CDR1 and CDR2: MNHEY and SVGAGI. The CDR3 is 15 residues long. The CDR3 DNA reads TGTGCCAGCAGTTCGCCGGGACAGGTGAACTATGGCTACACCTTC. Amino acid sequence: CASSSPGQVNYGYTF.

J is TRBJ2-5 and V is TRBV7-9; 7 positions match TRBD1. Unmatched junction bases numbered 9, after V lost 5 bases and J lost 3 bases. The CDR3 runs to 15 residues. Per the germline V gene, CDR1 is SEHNR and CDR2 is FQNEAQ (reference sequence). CDR3 nucleotide sequence: TGTGCCAGCAGCCGTGGGACAGAGAGAAAAGAGACCCAGTACTTC. This gives the protein CASSRGTERKETQYF.

This clonotype has at least ten counts. The chain joins TRBV7-9 to TRBJ2-3; D is uncertain. V gave up 5 bases and J gave up 6 bases, with 12 bases separating them. Germline V gene lookup returns CDR1 SEHNR and CDR2 FQNEAQ (reference sequence). The length of the CDR3 is 13 residues. The CDR3 sequence: CASSSSQVDTQYF. The CDR3 DNA reads as TGTGCCAGCAGCAGCTCTCAAGTGGATACGCAGTATTTT.

The chain has TRBV20-1 and TRBJ1-1, with D possibly being TRBD1 (5 bases). V lost 5 bases, J lost 1 base, and 14 bases lay in between. CDR1 is DFQATT and CDR2 is SNEGSKA in the germline V gene (reference sequence). CDR3 length: 14 amino acids. CDR3 amino acids: CSAPPWGKNTEAFF. CDR3 sequence (DNA): TGCAGTGCTCCTCCCTGGGGCAAGAACACTGAAGCTTTCTTT.

Comments on this clonotype: A read error may be the cause here, since a much bigger clone is one base away. The rearrangement joins TRBV6-2 or TRBV6-3 to TRBJ2-7; D remains ambiguous. Germline V CDR1 and CDR2: MNHEY, SVGEGT. The length of the CDR3 is 11 residues. V lost 5 bases, J lost 2 bases, and 4 bases lay in between. This CDR3 is CASSHTYEQYF. CDR3 DNA sequence: TGTGCCAGCAGTCACACCTACGAGCAGTACTTC.

The CDR3 sequence: CASSLVQDYGYTF. DNA for the CDR3: TGTGCCAGCAGTTTAGTACAGGACTATGGCTACACCTTC. The chain recombines TRBV12-3 or TRBV12-4 with TRBJ1-2, with D perhaps TRBD1 (5 bases). V lost 1 base and J 3 bases, leaving 6 bases between the germline ends. This CDR3 region has 13 residues.

The sample holds a few counts of this clonotype. The chain recombines TRBV12-3 or TRBV12-4 with TRBJ2-1; 15 positions match TRBD2. This CDR3 is 19 amino acids long. V shed 4 bases, J shed 4 bases, and the junction held 11 bases outside the gene matches. As DNA, the CDR3 is TGTGCCAGCAGTTCCCCAGGACTAGCGGGGGGGCCAGTTTACAATGAGCAGTTCTTC. As protein: CASSSPGLAGGPVYNEQFF.